These 5 T cell receptor beta chains originate from one sample sequenced in a study of OX40 agonist ivuxolimab in advanced cancers. The table came from immunoSEQ multiplex PCR; TCRdb's copy has only in-frame clones and leaves some out. The sample gives some 140,000 clones, about 92% of which show up once; 0.9% to 1.2% is in the top ten. This material consisted of CD4+ or CD8+ T cells sorted from blood, taken in a trial of the OX40 agonist ivuxolimab. Receptors were obtained from an adult with an advanced solid tumor such as melanoma, head and neck, liver or kidney cancer.

The gene calls are TRBV29-1 and TRBJ2-7; TRBD1 matches at 9 bases. V lost 4 bases and J lost 10; bases outside the gene matches: 14. The CDR3 has 14 amino acids. Per germline, CDR1 SQVTM and CDR2 ANQGSEA. The CDR3 sequence is CSVAAPGTGYPQYF. The CDR3 nucleotides read TGCAGCGTTGCCGCCCCCGGGACAGGGTACCCCCAGTACTTC.

V usage is TRBV6-6 and J usage is TRBJ1-4, with unresolved D. Germline CDR1 is MNHNY and CDR2 is SVGAGI (reference sequence). Trimming pared 6 bases from V and 5 bases from J, leaving 13 bases between. This CDR3 has 14 amino acids. The CDR3 protein is CASRDAPSNEKLFF. The CDR3 DNA reads TGTGCCAGCAGGGACGCACCATCAAATGAAAAACTGTTTTTT.

The chain links TRBV28 to TRBJ2-7; D may be TRBD2 (6 bases). The CDR3 contains 14 residues. Trimming took 5 bases from V and 6 from J, leaving 17 bases between them. The germline CDR1 and CDR2 sequences are MDHEN and SYDVKM. CDR3 sequence reads: CASSPVWRGGEQYF. CDR3 coding DNA: TGTGCCAGCAGTCCCGTTTGGAGGGGAGGCGAGCAGTACTTC.

The rearrangement links TRBV7-2 to TRBJ1-1; no reliable D call. V lost 3 bases, J lost 3 bases, and 11 bases lay in between. Germline V lookup: CDR1 SGHTA, CDR2 FQGNSA. This CDR3 contains 14 residues. Here the CDR3 reads CASSLDARDTEAFF. DNA for the CDR3: TGTGCCAGCAGCTTGGATGCTAGGGACACTGAAGCTTTCTTT.

V and J are TRBV5-1 and TRBJ2-3; 8 positions match TRBD2. Trimming at V came to 4 bases and at J to 1 base, leaving 8 bases not matched to a gene. Germline CDR1 reads SGHRS; CDR2 reads YFSETQ. The CDR3 is 16 amino acids. This CDR3 is CASSPGGAGGTDTQYF. CDR3 nucleotides: TGCGCCAGCAGCCCCGGGGGAGCGGGGGGCACAGATACGCAGTATTTT.